The entry that follows covers one T cell receptor (beta chain) sequence. The antigen is unknown. Collection of 9.5 to 10 milliliters of peripheral blood was performed for each donor. Every sample had a minimum of 6 million PBMCs isolated. Sample-barcoded 5' priming and a J-beta primer mix drove a second PCR of 7 to 11 cycles. The authors tagged each cDNA molecule using a template-switch adaptor with 12 random nucleotides. MiXCR, run by TCRdb on the 5' RACE reads, gives a single entry per CDR3 protein. The data hold around 970,000 distinct CDR3 sequences, with roughly 51% observed a single time. The source of the sample is a study of blood T cells in healthy people across ages. Findings and limits, study-wide: The donors' CMV status was not determined, possibly confounding changes in expanded clonotypes.

CDR3 length: 14 residues. V lost 6 bases, J lost 4 bases, and 9 bases stayed unmatched. Germline lookup yields CDR1 SQVTM and CDR2 ANQGSEA. The specimen was blood. The sequence derives from a woman aged 55-69 years in good health. V usage is TRBV29-1 and J usage is TRBJ2-3; 8 bases map to TRBD1. DNA for the CDR3: TGCAGCGTAGTCGGACAGGGCGGCGCAGATACGCAGTATTTT. Encoded protein: CSVVGQGGADTQYF.